The sequence of this T cell receptor (beta chain) was determined in a study of shared clonotypes between healthy human individuals. Overall study results and limits: Generation of non-shared clonotypes was less probable than generation of clonotypes shared by all four donors.

Trimming removed 3 bases at V and 5 bases at J, with 16 bases between. Germline CDR1 and CDR2: SGHNT and YYREEE (reference sequence). This CDR3 is built from 15 residues. In the source study's methods: ImmunoSEQ output held junction-only sequences without quality scores, so filtering differed. The method was immunoSEQ multiplex PCR; TCRdb's version includes in-frame clones alone and lacks a portion of them. V and J calls and clone size follow that table, whereas D and trimming were derived from the DNA. The table lists roughly 1 million clones, more than 75% of them singletons. Comment on this clone: Its antigen is still unknown.

Sequenced input: memory CD4+ T cells from PBMCs. The subset is: CD45RA-negative fraction. This chain uses TRBV5-4 with TRBJ2-3; tentative D call: TRBD1 (6 bases). The receptor comes from a man younger than 30 in good health. Some clones in this sample may be carry-over from other donors' samples. Written as DNA, the CDR3 is TGTGCCAGCAGCTCACTCAGGGGTAGGGGAGATACGCAGTATTTT. Its protein is CASSSLRGRGDTQYF.